This T cell receptor (beta chain) comes out of a study of cytomegalovirus exposure and HLA in healthy donors. About the research overall: The same platform was used for the 110 or so validation repertoires as for the 600 to 700 first-cohort repertoires, as reported in a later analysis.

Study findings and constraints: According to a later analysis, TCR clusters from the first cohort tended to co-occur in the 120 or so validation repertoires.

The germline gives CDR1 SGHTA, CDR2 FQGNSA. The CDR3 consists of 15 residues. The V end lost 2 bases, the J end lost 0 bases, and 10 bases lay between the germline ends. Clones were read by immunoSEQ multiplex PCR, and TCRdb kept only the in-frame ones, dropping some. The sample lists 150,000 or so clones, about 86% occurring once. In its sample, this clone was seen once. Its antigen is not known. The chain uses TRBV7-2 and TRBJ1-2; the D gene is possibly TRBD1 (6 bases). The sample comprised PBMCs. This receptor was taken from a man between 18 and 35 years old in good health and CMV-seropositive. DNA of the CDR3: TGTGCCAGCAGCTTAAGGGACAACTCTAACTATGGCTACACCTTC. Protein: CASSLRDNSNYGYTF.